This TCR beta chain emerged from a study of identical twins. Germline V lookup: CDR1 GTSNPN, CDR2 SVGIG (reference sequence). There are 12 residues in the CDR3. V lost 4 bases and J 3 bases, leaving 10 bases between the germline ends. In regard to this clonotype: Antigen specificity is unknown.

Study conclusions and caveats: Models predicted less out-of-frame TCR alpha sharing in monozygotic twins than was found. Insertions were fewer in abundant cord blood beta clonotypes, whereas memory repertoires showed none of this pattern.

TCRdb passed the 5' RACE reads through MiXCR, listing each CDR3 protein once. Found here are some 690,000 distinct CDR3 sequences, 21% of them singletons; the top ten hold around 4.5%. This sample was shared with a second study, whose subject was T cells expressing NK-cell markers. That paper states: The CD3+CD56-NKG2C+ fraction was also led by these clonotypes in a handful of donors. Expanded NKG2C+ T cell clones were not confirmed as HCMV-specific.

The sequence came from a woman in her late teens or twenties in good health. The sequencing input was PBMCs. V usage is TRBV30 and J usage is TRBJ2-7; no clear D gene. The CDR3, as DNA: TGTGCCTGGATGGGTCATCTCTACGAGCAGTACTTC. Its translation is CAWMGHLYEQYF.